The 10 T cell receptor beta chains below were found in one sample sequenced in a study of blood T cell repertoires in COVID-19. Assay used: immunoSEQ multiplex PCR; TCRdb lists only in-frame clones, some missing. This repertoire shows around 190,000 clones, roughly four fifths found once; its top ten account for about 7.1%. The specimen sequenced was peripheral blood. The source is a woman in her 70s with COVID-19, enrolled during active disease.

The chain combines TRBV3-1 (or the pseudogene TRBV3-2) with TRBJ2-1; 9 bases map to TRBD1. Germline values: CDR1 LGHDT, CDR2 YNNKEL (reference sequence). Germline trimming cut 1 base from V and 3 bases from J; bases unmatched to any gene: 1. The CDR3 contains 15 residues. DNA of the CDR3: TGTGCCAGCAGCCAAGCGACAGGGGGCTACAATGAGCAGTTCTTC. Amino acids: CASSQATGGYNEQFF.

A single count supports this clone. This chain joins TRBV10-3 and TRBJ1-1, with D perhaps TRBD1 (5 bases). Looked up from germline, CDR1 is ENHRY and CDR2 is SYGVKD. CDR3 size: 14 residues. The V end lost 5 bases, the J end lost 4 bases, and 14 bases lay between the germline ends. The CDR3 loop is CAISSSQGGTEAFF. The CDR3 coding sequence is TGTGCCATCAGTTCAAGCCAGGGCGGCACTGAAGCTTTCTTT.

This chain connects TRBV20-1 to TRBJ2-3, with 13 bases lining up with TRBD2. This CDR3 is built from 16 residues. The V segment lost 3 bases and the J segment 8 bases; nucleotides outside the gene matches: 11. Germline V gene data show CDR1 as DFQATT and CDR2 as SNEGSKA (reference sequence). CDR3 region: CSASDQGLAGVGTQYF. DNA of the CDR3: TGCAGTGCTAGTGACCAAGGACTAGCGGGAGTTGGTACGCAGTATTTT.

CDR3 sequence reads: CASSPGASYNEQYF. In DNA, the CDR3 is TGTGCCAGCTCACCGGGAGCTTCGTACAACGAGCAGTACTTC. V gene TRBV18 combines with J gene TRBJ2-7, with a weak D call TRBD2 (5 bases). V was cut by 3 bases and J by 5 bases, with 14 bases left in between. This CDR3 contains 14 residues. Germline V gives CDR1 KGHSH, CDR2 LQKENI.

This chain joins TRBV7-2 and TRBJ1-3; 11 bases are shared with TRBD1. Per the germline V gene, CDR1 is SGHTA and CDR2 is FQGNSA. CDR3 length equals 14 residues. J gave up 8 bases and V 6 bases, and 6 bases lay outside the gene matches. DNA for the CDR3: TGTGCCAGCAGACTGGACAGGGGGCCGGACACCATATATTTT. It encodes CASRLDRGPDTIYF. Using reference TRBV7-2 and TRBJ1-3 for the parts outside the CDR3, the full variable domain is GAGVSQSPSNKVTEKGKDVELRCDPISGHTALYWYRQSLGQGLEFLIYFQGNSAPDKSGLPSDRFSAERTGGSVSTLTIQRTQQEDSAVYLCASRLDRGPDTIYFGEGSWLTVV.

CDR3 in DNA: TGTGCCAGCAGCTTAGGGTATGAGGGGGCTCGCGAGCAGTACTTC. Translating gives CASSLGYEGAREQYF. The chain joins TRBV7-2 to TRBJ2-7; 7 nucleotides line up with TRBD1. The CDR3 extends over 15 amino acids. The germline gives CDR1 SGHTA, CDR2 FQGNSA. V dropped 1 base and J dropped 6; count of bases not matched to a gene: 9. The whole variable domain, filled in from reference TRBV7-2 and TRBJ2-7, reads GAGVSQSPSNKVTEKGKDVELRCDPISGHTALYWYRQSLGQGLEFLIYFQGNSAPDKSGLPSDRFSAERTGGSVSTLTIQRTQQEDSAVYLCASSLGYEGAREQYFGPGTRLTVT.

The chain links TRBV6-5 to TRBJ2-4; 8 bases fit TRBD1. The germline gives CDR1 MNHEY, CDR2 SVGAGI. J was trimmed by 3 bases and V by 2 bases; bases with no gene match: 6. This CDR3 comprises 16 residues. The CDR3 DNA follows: TGTGCCAGCAGTTACGTAGTAGGGACAGGCAAAAACATTCAGTACTTC. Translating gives CASSYVVGTGKNIQYF.

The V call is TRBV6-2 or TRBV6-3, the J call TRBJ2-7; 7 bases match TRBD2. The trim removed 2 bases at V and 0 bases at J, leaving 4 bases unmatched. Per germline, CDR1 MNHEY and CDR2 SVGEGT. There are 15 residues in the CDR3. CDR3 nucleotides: TGTGCCAGCAGTTACCTTGCTAGCGGCTCCTACGAGCAGTACTTC. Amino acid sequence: CASSYLASGSYEQYF.

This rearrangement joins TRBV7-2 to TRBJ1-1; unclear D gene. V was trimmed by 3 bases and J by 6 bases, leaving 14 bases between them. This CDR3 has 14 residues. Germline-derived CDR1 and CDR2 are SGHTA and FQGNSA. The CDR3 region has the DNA TGTGCCAGCAGCTTTGGCGGAATGAAGGCTGAAGCTTTCTTT. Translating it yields CASSFGGMKAEAFF.

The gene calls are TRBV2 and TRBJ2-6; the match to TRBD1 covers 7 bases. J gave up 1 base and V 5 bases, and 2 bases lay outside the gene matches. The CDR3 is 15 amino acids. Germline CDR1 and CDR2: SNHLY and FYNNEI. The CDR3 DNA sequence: TGTGCCAGCAGTCCGACAGGGTCTGGGGCCAACGTCCTGACTTTC. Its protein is CASSPTGSGANVLTF. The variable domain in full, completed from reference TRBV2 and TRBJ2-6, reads EPEVTQTPSHQVTQMGQEVILRCVPISNHLYFYWYRQILGQKVEFLVSFYNNEISEKSEIFDDQFSVERPDGSNFTLKIRSTKLEDSAMYFCASSPTGSGANVLTFGAGSRLTVL.